The 15 T cell receptor beta chains listed next were all sequenced from one sample in a study of metastatic and nonmetastatic thyroid tumors. Patients underwent thyroid surgery, and none had received any treatment before it. TCRdb ran MiXCR on the PCR reads. The data contain some 50,000 clones, around 20% of them singletons. Specimen: blood. Every receptor here comes from a male donor with papillary thyroid cancer or a benign thyroid nodule (not recorded which). Some clones in this sample may be carry-over from other donors' samples.

In its sample, this clone was seen many times. This chain links TRBV27 with TRBJ1-4, with 10 positions matching TRBD1. CDR3 length: 13 amino acids. Germline V gene lookup returns CDR1 MNHEY and CDR2 SMNVEV (reference sequence). V gave up 3 bases and J gave up 10 bases; unmatched junction bases: 2. CDR3 loop: CASSFRDRGKLFF. The CDR3 DNA reads TGTGCCAGCAGTTTCCGGGACAGGGGAAAACTGTTTTTT.

This clone turned up a few times. The chain is built from TRBV10-3 and TRBJ2-7; D is tentatively TRBD1 or TRBD2 (5 bases each). Trimming cost V 7 bases and J 1 base, with 11 bases left between them. Germline loops: CDR1 ENHRY, CDR2 SYGVKD. The CDR3 spans 13 residues. The CDR3 region is CAITEGPSYEQYF. The CDR3 DNA follows: TGTGCCATCACAGAGGGGCCATCCTACGAGCAGTACTTC.

This clone showed up many times. Germline is not matched at one junction end, which may reflect a read error. The gene calls are TRBV7-7 and TRBJ2-5; the match to TRBD2 covers 11 bases. Per germline, CDR1 SSHAT and CDR2 FNYEAQ (reference sequence). This CDR3 spans 14 amino acids. This CDR3 reads CASSLAGGGETQYF. The CDR3 nucleotides are TGTGCTAGCAGCTTAGCGGGAGGGGGGGAGACCCAGTACTTC.

The genes are TRBV5-1 and TRBJ1-2; perhaps TRBD1 as D (5 bases). Germline V gene lookup returns CDR1 SGHRS and CDR2 YFSETQ. The CDR3 runs to 14 residues. Trimming took 5 bases from V and 3 from J, leaving 14 bases between them. Here the CDR3 DNA reads TGCGCCAGCAGTGTCCTCTCGGGGGACTATGGCTACACCTTC. The encoded protein is CASSVLSGDYGYTF. Combining the CDR3 with reference TRBV5-1 and TRBJ1-2 gives the whole variable domain KAGVTQTPRYLIKTRGQQVTLSCSPISGHRSVSWYQQTPGQGLQFLFEYFSETQRNKGNFPGRFSGRQFSNSRSEMNVSTLELGDSALYLCASSVLSGDYGYTFGSGTRLTVV.

This clone was seen repeatedly, ten times or more. The chain links TRBV19 to TRBJ1-1; D might be TRBD1 (5 bases). This CDR3 region has 12 residues. The V end was cut by 7 bases, the J end by 5 bases, with 11 bases between. Germline V gene lookup returns CDR1 LNHDA and CDR2 SQIVND (reference sequence). The CDR3 nucleotides are TGTGCCAGTAACTATCCAGGGACTGAAGCTTTCTTT. Translating it yields CASNYPGTEAFF.

This chain joins TRBV5-1 and TRBJ1-1; D not certain. Trimming left V 0 bases short and J 4 bases short, with 10 bases between. Germline loops: CDR1 SGHRS, CDR2 YFSETQ. The CDR3 is 14 amino acids. CDR3 in amino acids: CASSLAPGSTEAFF. The CDR3 DNA follows: TGCGCCAGCAGCTTGGCTCCTGGGAGCACTGAAGCTTTCTTT.

This clone was seen many times. The rearrangement joins TRBV28 to TRBJ2-3; possible D gene TRBD1, 5 bases. V was shortened by 5 bases and J by 2 bases, with 11 bases between the two germline ends. Germline-derived CDR1 and CDR2 are MDHEN and SYDVKM. The CDR3 totals 14 residues. This CDR3 reads CASSQDRNTDTQYF. The CDR3 coding sequence is TGTGCCAGCAGTCAAGACAGAAACACAGATACGCAGTATTTT.

This clone was seen at least ten times. This chain joins TRBV5-1 and TRBJ2-3; 9 bases match TRBD2. Germline CDR1 reads SGHRS; CDR2 reads YFSETQ. The CDR3 length is 14 residues. Germline trimming cut 9 bases from V and 2 bases from J; bases unmatched to any gene: 7. The CDR3 protein is CATQLAGDTDTQYF. The DNA of the CDR3 is TGCGCCACCCAGTTAGCGGGGGACACAGATACGCAGTATTTT.

This clone was seen more than once but under ten times. Compared with germline, one end of the junction differs, possibly owing to a read error. This chain's CDR3 is CSSISPRGLAQF. CDR3 in DNA: TGTTCCAGCATTTCACCCCGGGGACTAGCCCAGTTC. V is TRBV6-5 and J is TRBJ2-1; 9 bases agree with TRBD2. The germline V gene encodes CDR1 MNHEY and CDR2 SVGAGI. There are 12 residues in the CDR3.

This clone has ten or more counts. The chain recombines TRBV15 with TRBJ1-6; tentatively, D is TRBD1 (6 bases). CDR3 size: 17 residues. Germline CDR1 LNHNV, CDR2 YYDKDF (reference sequence). The V gene lost 0 bases and the J gene lost 3 bases, with 12 bases spanning the gap. The CDR3 is CATSRDLGGLYNSPLHF. The CDR3, as DNA: TGTGCCACCAGCAGAGATCTCGGGGGCCTCTATAATTCACCCCTCCACTTT.

This CDR3 is CASQRDRNNYGYTF. CDR3 nucleotide sequence: TGTGCCAGCCAAAGGGACAGGAATAACTATGGCTACACCTTC. This chain joins TRBV2 and TRBJ1-2, with TRBD1 matching over 8 bases. J gave up 1 base and V 8 bases, and 6 bases lay outside the gene matches. This CDR3 spans 14 amino acids. The V gene's germline CDR1 is SNHLY and CDR2 FYNNEI.

The gene calls are TRBV7-9 and TRBJ2-5; 7 bases line up with TRBD1. This CDR3 spans 13 amino acids. Losses at the gene ends were 6 bases for V and 6 bases for J; bases not matched to a gene: 7. Looked up from germline, CDR1 is SEHNR and CDR2 is FQNEAQ (reference sequence). The CDR3 loop is CASRSQGWQTQYF. CDR3 sequence (DNA): TGTGCCAGCAGATCACAGGGGTGGCAGACCCAGTACTTC.

The table lists this clone with many counts. This sequence joins TRBV28 and TRBJ1-6; D perhaps matches TRBD1 (5 bases). CDR3 length: 14 residues. Germline CDR1 and CDR2: MDHEN and SYDVKM. V dropped 6 bases and J dropped 7 bases, with 13 bases sitting between them. CDR3 amino acids: CASRAGTENSPLHF. The CDR3 bases are TGTGCCAGCAGGGCCGGGACGGAGAATTCACCCCTCCACTTT.

The gene calls are TRBV9 and TRBJ2-1; no definite D call. CDR3 length: 13 residues. Trimming cost V 1 base and J 6 bases, with 8 bases left between them. Germline CDR1 reads SGDLS; CDR2 reads YYNGEE. CDR3 in amino acids: CASSVRPRNEQFF. In nucleotides, the CDR3 is TGTGCCAGCAGCGTAAGACCGCGCAATGAGCAGTTCTTC.

By share, this clone counts as medium-sized (0.01 to 0.1%). V usage is TRBV19 and J usage is TRBJ2-1; 8 bases match TRBD2. V shed 4 bases, J shed 0 bases, and the junction held 5 bases outside the gene matches. Germline loops: CDR1 LNHDA, CDR2 SQIVND (reference sequence). The CDR3 extends over 16 amino acids. The CDR3 DNA reads as TGTGCCAGTAGTAGTCGGACTAGCCACTCCTACAATGAGCAGTTCTTC. Protein sequence: CASSSRTSHSYNEQFF.